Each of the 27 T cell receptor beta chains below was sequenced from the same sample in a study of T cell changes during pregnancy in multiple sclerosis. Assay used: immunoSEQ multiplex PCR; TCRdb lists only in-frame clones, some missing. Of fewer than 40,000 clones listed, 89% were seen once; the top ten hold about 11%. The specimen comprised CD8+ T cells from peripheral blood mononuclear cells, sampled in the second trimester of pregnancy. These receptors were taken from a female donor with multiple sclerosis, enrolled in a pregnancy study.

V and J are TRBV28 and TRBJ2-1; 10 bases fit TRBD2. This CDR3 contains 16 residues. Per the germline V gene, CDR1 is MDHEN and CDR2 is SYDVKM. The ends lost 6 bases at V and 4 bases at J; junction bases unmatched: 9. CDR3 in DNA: TGTGCCAGCAGCCCGCTAGCGGGAGCAGAGTACAATGAGCAGTTCTTC. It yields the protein CASSPLAGAEYNEQFF.

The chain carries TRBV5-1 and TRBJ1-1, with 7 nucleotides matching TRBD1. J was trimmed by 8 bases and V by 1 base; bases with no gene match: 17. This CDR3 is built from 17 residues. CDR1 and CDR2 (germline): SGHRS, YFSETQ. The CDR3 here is CASSLTSGGRTNLEAFF. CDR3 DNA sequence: TGCGCCAGCAGCTTGACGTCAGGGGGGCGTACAAACCTAGAAGCTTTCTTT.

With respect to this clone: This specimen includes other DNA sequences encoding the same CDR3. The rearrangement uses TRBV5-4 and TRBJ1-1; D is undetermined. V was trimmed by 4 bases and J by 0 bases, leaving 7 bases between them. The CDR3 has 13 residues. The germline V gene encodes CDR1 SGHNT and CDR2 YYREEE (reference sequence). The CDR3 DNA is TGTGCCAGCAGCCGGCGGGTGAACACTGAAGCTTTCTTT. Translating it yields CASSRRVNTEAFF.

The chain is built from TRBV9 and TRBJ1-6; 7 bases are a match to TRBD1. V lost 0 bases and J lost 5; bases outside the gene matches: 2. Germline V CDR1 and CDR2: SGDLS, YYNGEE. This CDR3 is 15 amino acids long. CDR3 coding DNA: TGTGCCAGCAGCGTAGAGGGGACAGATAATTCACCCCTCCACTTT. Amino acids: CASSVEGTDNSPLHF.

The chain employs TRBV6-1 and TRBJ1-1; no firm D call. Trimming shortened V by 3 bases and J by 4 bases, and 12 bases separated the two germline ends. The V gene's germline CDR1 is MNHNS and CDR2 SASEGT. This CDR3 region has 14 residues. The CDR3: CASSDWAVGTEAFF. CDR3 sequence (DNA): TGTGCCAGCAGTGATTGGGCCGTGGGCACTGAAGCTTTCTTT.

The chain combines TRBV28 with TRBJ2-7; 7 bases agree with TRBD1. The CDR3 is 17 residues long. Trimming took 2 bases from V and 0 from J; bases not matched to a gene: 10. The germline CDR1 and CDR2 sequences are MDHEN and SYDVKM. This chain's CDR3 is CASSLARDSFSSYEQYF. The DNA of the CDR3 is TGTGCCAGCAGTTTAGCCCGGGACAGCTTTAGCTCCTACGAGCAGTACTTC.

In nucleotides, the CDR3 is TGTGCCAGCAGGGGGGGACAGGGAAATCAGCCCCAGCATTTT. It yields the protein CASRGGQGNQPQHF. The chain carries TRBV27 and TRBJ1-5, with 9 bases fitting TRBD1. The CDR3 has 14 residues. Germline V gene lookup returns CDR1 MNHEY and CDR2 SMNVEV (reference sequence). V gave up 6 bases and J gave up 4 bases; unmatched junction bases: 4.

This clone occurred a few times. CDR3 amino acids: CASSMGRTGGYNEQFF. CDR3 coding DNA: TGTGCCAGTAGTATGGGTAGGACAGGGGGCTACAATGAGCAGTTCTTC. The chain recombines TRBV19 with TRBJ2-1, with 10 bases identical to TRBD1. J lost 3 bases, V lost 3 bases, and 5 bases had no gene match. Germline V gene lookup returns CDR1 LNHDA and CDR2 SQIVND (reference sequence). This CDR3 region has 16 residues.

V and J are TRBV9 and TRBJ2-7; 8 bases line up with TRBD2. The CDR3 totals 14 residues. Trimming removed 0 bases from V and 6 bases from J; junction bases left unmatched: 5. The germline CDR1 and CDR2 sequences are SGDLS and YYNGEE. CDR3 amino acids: CASSVAGGPREQYF. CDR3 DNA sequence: TGTGCCAGCAGCGTAGCGGGAGGGCCTCGCGAGCAGTACTTC.

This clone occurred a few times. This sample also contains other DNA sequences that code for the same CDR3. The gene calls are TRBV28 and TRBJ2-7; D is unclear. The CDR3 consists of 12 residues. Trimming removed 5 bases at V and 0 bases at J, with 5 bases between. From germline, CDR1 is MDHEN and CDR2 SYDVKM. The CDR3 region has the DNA TGTGCCAGCAGTCTTAGCTCCTACGAGCAGTACTTC. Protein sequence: CASSLSSYEQYF.

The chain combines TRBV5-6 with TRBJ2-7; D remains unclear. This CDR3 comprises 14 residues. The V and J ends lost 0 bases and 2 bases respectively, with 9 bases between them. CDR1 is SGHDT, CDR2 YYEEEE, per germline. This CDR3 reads CASSLVVSTYEQYF. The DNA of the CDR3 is TGTGCCAGCAGCTTGGTGGTCAGTACCTACGAGCAGTACTTC. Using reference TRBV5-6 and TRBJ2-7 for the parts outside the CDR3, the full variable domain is DAGVTQSPTHLIKTRGQQVTLRCSPKSGHDTVSWYQQALGQGPQFIFQYYEEEERQRGNFPDRFSGHQFPNYSSELNVNALLLGDSALYLCASSLVVSTYEQYFGPGTRLTVT.

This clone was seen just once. CDR3 sequence: CASSSSNTGELFF. DNA of the CDR3: TGTGCCAGCAGTTCCTCGAACACCGGGGAGCTGTTTTTT. This chain joins TRBV27 and TRBJ2-2; D uncertain. Germline CDR1 reads MNHEY; CDR2 reads SMNVEV (reference sequence). The CDR3 is 13 amino acids. V was clipped by 4 bases and J by 0 bases, with 3 bases between them.

Written as DNA, the CDR3 is TGTGCCAGCAGAAGGACTAGCGGGTTACAAGAGACCCAGTACTTC. Encoded protein: CASRRTSGLQETQYF. The chain recombines TRBV25-1 with TRBJ2-5, with TRBD2 matching over 11 bases. Trimming removed 6 bases from V and 2 bases from J; junction bases left unmatched: 5. CDR3 length: 15 amino acids. Germline CDR1 MGHDK, CDR2 SYGVNS.

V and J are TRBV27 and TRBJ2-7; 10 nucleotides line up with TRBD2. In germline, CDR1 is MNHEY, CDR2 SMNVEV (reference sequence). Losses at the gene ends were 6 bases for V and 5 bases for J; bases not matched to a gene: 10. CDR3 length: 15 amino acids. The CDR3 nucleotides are TGTGCCAGCAGCCGACAGCGGGGGGGGCGAAACGAGCAGTACTTC. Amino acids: CASSRQRGGRNEQYF.

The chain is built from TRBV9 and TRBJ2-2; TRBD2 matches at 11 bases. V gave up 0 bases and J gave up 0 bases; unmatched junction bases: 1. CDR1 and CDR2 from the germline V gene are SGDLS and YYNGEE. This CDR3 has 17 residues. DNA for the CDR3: TGTGCCAGCAGCGTAGAACTAGCGGGAGCGAACACCGGGGAGCTGTTTTTT. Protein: CASSVELAGANTGELFF.

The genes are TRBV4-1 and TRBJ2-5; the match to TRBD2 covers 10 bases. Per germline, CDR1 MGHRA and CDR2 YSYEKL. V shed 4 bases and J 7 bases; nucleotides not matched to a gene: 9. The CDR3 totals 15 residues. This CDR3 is CASSPVAGGWGTQYF. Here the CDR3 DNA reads TGCGCCAGCAGCCCCGTAGCGGGGGGCTGGGGGACCCAGTACTTC.

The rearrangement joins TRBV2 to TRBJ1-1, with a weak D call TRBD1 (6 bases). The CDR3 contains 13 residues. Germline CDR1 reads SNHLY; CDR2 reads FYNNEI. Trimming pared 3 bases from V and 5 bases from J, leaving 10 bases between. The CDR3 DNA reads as TGTGCCAGCAGTGAGGTGACAGGAACTGAAGCTTTCTTT. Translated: CASSEVTGTEAFF.

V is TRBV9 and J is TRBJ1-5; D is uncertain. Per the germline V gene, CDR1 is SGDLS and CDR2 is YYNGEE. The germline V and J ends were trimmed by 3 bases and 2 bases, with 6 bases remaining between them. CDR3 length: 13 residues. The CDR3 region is CASSERGNQPQHF. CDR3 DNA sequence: TGTGCCAGCAGCGAGAGGGGCAATCAGCCCCAGCATTTT.

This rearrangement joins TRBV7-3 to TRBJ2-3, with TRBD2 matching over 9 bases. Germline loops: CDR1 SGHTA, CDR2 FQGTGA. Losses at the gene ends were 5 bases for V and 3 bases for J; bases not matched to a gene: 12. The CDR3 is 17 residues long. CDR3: CASSQEYSGRSTDTQYF. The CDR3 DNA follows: TGTGCCAGCAGCCAAGAGTACAGCGGGAGGTCTACAGATACGCAGTATTTT.

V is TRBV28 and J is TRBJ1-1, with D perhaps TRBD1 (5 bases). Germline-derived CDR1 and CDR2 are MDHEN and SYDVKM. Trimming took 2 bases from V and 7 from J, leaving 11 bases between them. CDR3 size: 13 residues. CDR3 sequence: CASSLGGAFEAFF. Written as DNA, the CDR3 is TGTGCCAGCAGTTTAGGTGGGGCATTTGAAGCTTTCTTT.

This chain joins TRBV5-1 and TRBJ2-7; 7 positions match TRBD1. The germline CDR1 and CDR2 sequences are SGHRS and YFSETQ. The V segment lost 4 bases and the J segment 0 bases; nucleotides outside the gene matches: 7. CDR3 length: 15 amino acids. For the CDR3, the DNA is TGCGCCAGCAGCACCGACAGGGTTACCTCCTACGAGCAGTACTTC. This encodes CASSTDRVTSYEQYF.

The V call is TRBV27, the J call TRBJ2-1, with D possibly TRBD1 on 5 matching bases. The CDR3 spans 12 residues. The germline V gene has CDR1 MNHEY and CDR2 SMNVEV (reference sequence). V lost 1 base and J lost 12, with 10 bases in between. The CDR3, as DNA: TGTGCCAGCAGTTTATTGGGCAGGGTGCAGTTCTTC. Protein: CASSLLGRVQFF.

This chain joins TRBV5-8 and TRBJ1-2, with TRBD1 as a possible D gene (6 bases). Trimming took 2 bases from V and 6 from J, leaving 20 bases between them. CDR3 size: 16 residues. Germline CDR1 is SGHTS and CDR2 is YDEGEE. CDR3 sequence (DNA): TGTGCCAGCAGCTTACAAAGCACGACAGGATACCATGGCTACACCTTC. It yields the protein CASSLQSTTGYHGYTF. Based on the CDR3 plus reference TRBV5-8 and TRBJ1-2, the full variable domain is EAGVTQSPTHLIKTRGQQATLRCSPISGHTSVYWYQQALGLGLQFLLWYDEGEERNRGNFPPRFSGRQFPNYSSELNVNALELEDSALYLCASSLQSTTGYHGYTFGSGTRLTVV.

DNA for the CDR3: TGTGCCAGCAGCCACGGGACAGGCGCCTCCTACGAGCAGTACTTC. This gives the protein CASSHGTGASYEQYF. The genes are TRBV9 and TRBJ2-7; 8 bases match TRBD1. After removal of 4 bases from V and 0 bases from J, the junction contained 6 bases not matched to a gene. There are 15 residues in the CDR3. Germline V CDR1 and CDR2: SGDLS, YYNGEE.

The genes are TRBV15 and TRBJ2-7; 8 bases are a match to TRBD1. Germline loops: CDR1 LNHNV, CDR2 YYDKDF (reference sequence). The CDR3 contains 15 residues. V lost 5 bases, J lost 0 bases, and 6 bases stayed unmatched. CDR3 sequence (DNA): TGTGCCACCAGCGGAAGGACAGGGTCCTCCTACGAGCAGTACTTC. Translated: CATSGRTGSSYEQYF.

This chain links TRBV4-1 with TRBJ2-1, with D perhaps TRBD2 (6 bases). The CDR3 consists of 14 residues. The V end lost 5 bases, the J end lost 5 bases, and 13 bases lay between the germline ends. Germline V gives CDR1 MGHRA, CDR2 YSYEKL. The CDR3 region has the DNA TGCGCCAGCAGCTTCGAGCGGGCCGACAATGAGCAGTTCTTC. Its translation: CASSFERADNEQFF.

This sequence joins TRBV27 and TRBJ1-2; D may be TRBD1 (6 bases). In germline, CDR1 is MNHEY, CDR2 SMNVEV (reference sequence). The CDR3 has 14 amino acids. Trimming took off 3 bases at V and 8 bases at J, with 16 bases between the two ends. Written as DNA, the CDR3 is TGTGCCAGCAGTTTCGGCAGGGGAGTTAAAGGCTACACCTTC. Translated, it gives CASSFGRGVKGYTF.